This T cell receptor beta chain was sequenced in a study of blood T cell repertoires in COVID-19 (dated by TCRdb to the early 2020s). In terms of the full investigation: Samples covering the acute and convalescent phases of COVID-19 were provided by collaborators in the United States, Italy and Spain. The material from the prospective study consisted of cDNA or gDNA derived from T cells, B-cell-depleted T cells, or PBMCs. Subjects who had been exposed to COVID-19, were actively infected with it, or had recovered from it provided the deeply sampled blood TCRbeta repertoires that made up the dataset. The repertoires were made available in a free public database intended to serve as a resource for research on the immune response to SARS-CoV-2. The samples were drawn from two sources: the first 160 participants of the ongoing ImmuneRACE study, and 1,000 to 1,500 subjects contributed by 6 global collaborators. Sample metadata almost always included a de-identified subject ID, COVID-19 status, age in years and sex. Where HLA class I and class II types were available, the types were taken from metadata supplied by the sample provider, not from assay-based typing. On the study overall, not on this receptor specifically: How much clinical and demographic metadata was included differed by source and by participant, and the metadata was provided uncurated.

The germline V gene supplies CDR1 SGHTA and CDR2 FQGNSA. From the cysteine through the phenylalanine, the CDR3 covers 16 amino acids. Here the CDR3 DNA is all that survives: 48 bases in frame from base 1. V is reduced by 4 bases and J by 6 bases, leaving a spacing of 20 bases between them. Whole blood was collected in K2EDTA tubes by collaborating institutions according to the institutions' own protocols. For TCRbeta analysis, collaborator samples were shipped as frozen whole blood, as isolated PBMCs, or as DNA extracted from either sample type. With regard to this clone: This receptor's antigen is unknown. No much larger clone is present one base from it, and per-base qualities are unavailable.

TCRbeta CDR3 regions were amplified from genomic DNA using the immunoSEQ Assay, a bias-controlled multiplex PCR. Per the source publication's procedure: The number of nucleated cells in each sample was estimated by amplification of reference gene primers within the assay. To quantify the absolute abundance of each unique TCRbeta CDR3 rearrangement, sequence reads were collapsed and filtered. For each sample, productive Simpson clonality was calculated as the square root of Simpson's diversity index across productive rearrangements. The immuneACCESS repertoire file appears here via TCRdb, limited to in-frame rearrangements. These files lack a portion of the clones; in checked studies, under half of the deficit traces to unresolved V genes, and the cause of the others is not known. The DNA was the basis for D and trimming; V, J and clone size are from that table. The sample contains roughly 75,000 clones, around 85% of them found a single time. Over 15% of the sample is held by the ten biggest clonotypes.

The source material was peripheral blood. This sequence was found in a man older than 75 in a cohort sampled during active COVID-19. This chain is built from TRBV7-2 and TRBJ2-3, with TRBD2 as a weak D call on 7 bases. The nucleotides are TGTGCCAGCAGCTCCCCTCTGGGGGGGGGCGGGGATACGCAGTATTTT. Protein translation: CASSSPLGGGGDTQYF.